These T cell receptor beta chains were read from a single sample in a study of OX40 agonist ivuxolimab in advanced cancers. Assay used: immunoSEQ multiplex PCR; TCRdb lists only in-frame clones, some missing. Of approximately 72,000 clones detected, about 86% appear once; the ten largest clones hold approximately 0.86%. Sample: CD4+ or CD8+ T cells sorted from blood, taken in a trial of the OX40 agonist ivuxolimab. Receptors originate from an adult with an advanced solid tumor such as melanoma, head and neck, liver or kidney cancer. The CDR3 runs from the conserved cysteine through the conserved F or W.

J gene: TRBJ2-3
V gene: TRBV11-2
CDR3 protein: CASSLATSGGEPDTQYF

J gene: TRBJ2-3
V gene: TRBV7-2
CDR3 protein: CASSFSDTQYF

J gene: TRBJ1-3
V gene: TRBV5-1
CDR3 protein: CASSLNGQANSGNTIYF

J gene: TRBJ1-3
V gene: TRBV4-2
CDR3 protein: CASSHLPSRGLSGNTIYF

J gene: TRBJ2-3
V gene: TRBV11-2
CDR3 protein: CASSPSATQYF

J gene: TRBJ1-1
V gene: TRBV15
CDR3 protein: CATSRDRTNTEAFF

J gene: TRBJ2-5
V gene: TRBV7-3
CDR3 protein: CASSETGARETQYF

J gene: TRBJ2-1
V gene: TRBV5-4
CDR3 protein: CASSLLGTSGRGSYNEQFF

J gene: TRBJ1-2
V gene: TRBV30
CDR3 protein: CAWSEAANYGYTF

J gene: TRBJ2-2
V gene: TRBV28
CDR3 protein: CASSLWGGMGNTGELFF

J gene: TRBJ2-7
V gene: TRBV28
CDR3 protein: CASSIPGQGSYEQYF

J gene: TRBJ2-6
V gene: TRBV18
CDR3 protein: CASSPSGTGTSGANVLTF

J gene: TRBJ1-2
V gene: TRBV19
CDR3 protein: CASKEGQLYGYTF

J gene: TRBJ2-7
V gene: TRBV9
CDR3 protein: CASSVGSRVGEQYF

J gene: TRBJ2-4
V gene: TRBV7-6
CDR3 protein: CASSLQGGNIQYF

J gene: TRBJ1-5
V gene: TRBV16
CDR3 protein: CASSQLGQGSQPQHF

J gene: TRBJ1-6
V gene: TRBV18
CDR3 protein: CASSPSQGANSPLHF

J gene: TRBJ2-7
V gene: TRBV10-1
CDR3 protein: CASSERGPYEQYF

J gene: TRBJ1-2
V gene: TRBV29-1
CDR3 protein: CSVDEVNYGYTF

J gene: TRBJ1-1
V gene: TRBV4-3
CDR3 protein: CASSQGLEVATEAFF

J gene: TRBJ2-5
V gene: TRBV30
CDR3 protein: CAWSVQGETQYF

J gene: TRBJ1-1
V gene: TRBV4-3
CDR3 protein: CASSPGKSTANTEAFF

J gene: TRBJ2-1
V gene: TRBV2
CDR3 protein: CASTPGALNEQFF

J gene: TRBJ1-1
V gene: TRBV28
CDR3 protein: CASSSSGTGGAGAEAFF

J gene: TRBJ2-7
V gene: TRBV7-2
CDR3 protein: CASSFGASGTAYEQYF

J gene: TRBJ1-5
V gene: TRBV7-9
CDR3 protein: CASSLGDGDRPQPQHF

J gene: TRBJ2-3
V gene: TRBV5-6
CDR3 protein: CASSLPTASPTDTQYF

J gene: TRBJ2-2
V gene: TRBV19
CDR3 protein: CASMRGTRIAGELFF

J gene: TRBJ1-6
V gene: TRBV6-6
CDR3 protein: CASSYFDPNSPLHF

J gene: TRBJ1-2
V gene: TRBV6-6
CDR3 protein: CASSYGTGGGYTF

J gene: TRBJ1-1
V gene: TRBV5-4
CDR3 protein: CASSDTREAFF

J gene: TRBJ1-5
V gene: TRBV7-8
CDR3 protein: CASSQIQGNQPQHF

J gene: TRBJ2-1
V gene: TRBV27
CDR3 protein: CASSNLAGGNEQFF

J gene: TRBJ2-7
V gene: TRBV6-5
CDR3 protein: CASSYSTGGAYEQYF